This T cell receptor (beta chain) was found in a study of CD8+ T cells in alopecia areata. RNA extraction was followed by reverse transcription into cDNA, which acted as the sequencing template. Assay: immunoSEQ multiplex PCR; the TCRdb copy retains only in-frame clones and omits some. The profile covers some 170,000 clones, with about three fifths appearing a single time and roughly 16% taken by the ten largest. The treatment was: oral pan-JAK inhibitor, 5-10 mg twice daily. The germline CDR1 and CDR2 sequences are GTSNPN and SVGIG (reference sequence). The V end lost 2 bases, the J end lost 8 bases, and 16 bases lay between the germline ends. CDR3 size: 14 residues.

The sample here was CD4+ T cells sorted from blood, taken at roughly week 58, from a patient treated with tofacitinib. The sequence came from a human donor with alopecia areata. The genes are TRBV30 and TRBJ1-3, with unresolved D. The CDR3 sequence: CAWSPRQTSHTIYF. The CDR3 DNA reads TGTGCCTGGAGTCCTCGACAAACGTCGCACACCATATATTTT.